This T cell receptor (beta chain) was observed in a study of cytomegalovirus exposure and HLA in healthy donors. Study-wide background: Unique TCRs from HLA-typed donors, 70 million to 100 million of them, were held in an early data release.

A word on this clone: The identical CDR3 is also encoded by other nucleotide sequences in the sample.

The PCR made use of 60 Vbeta and 13 Jbeta primers. Clones were read by immunoSEQ multiplex PCR, and TCRdb kept only the in-frame ones, dropping some. The repertoire holds 110,000 to 150,000 clones, 70% to 80% seen once, with about 2.2% in the top ten. Sequencing used PBMCs. The TCR originated in a woman aged 55 to 70 in good health and CMV-seropositive.

DNA for the CDR3: TGCGCCAGCAGCCCTAGGACAGGGTATGGCTACACCTTC. This translates into CASSPRTGYGYTF. V is TRBV5-1 and J is TRBJ1-2, with 8 bases that match TRBD1. Germline V gene sequence: CDR1 SGHRS, CDR2 YFSETQ. This CDR3 contains 13 residues. Trimming at V came to 4 bases and at J to 5 bases, leaving 4 bases not matched to a gene.